A selection of T cell receptor beta chains follows, all from one sample in a study of blood T cell repertoires in COVID-19. Only in-frame clones appear in the TCRdb table, and some are missing; sequencing was by immunoSEQ multiplex PCR. The sample lists 200,000 or so clones, around nine tenths occurring once. Sequencing used peripheral blood. These TCRs come from an older woman with acute or convalescent COVID-19. CDR3s include the opening cysteine and the closing phenylalanine or tryptophan. Each record gives: J gene, V gene, CDR3 protein.

>TRBJ2-5|TRBV18
CASSPNTGGRETQYF
>TRBJ2-5|TRBV7-6
CASSLLGAGGQETQYF
>TRBJ2-5|TRBV28
CASSLLGSGRGETQYF
>TRBJ1-4|TRBV7-9
CASSSRTGEREKLFF
>TRBJ1-1|TRBV19
CASSRRNTEAFF
>TRBJ1-5|TRBV2
CASSPGRGSNQPQHF
>TRBJ1-4|TRBV3-1/TRBV3-2
CASSQDPKGQGKLFF
>TRBJ2-4|TRBV4-1
CASSQAGLAGAKNIQYF
>TRBJ1-1|TRBV7-8
CASSRDRMNTEAFF
>TRBJ2-2|TRBV5-1
CASSLGLPNTGELFF
>TRBJ2-3|TRBV7-3
CASSLSPPTTDTQYF
>TRBJ2-7|TRBV12-3/TRBV12-4
CASSNSGGAAQYF
>TRBJ1-5|TRBV6-5
CASSYTGQGSNQPQHF
>TRBJ2-7|TRBV4-3
CASSQDIGRGTYEQYF
>TRBJ1-5|TRBV7-8
CASSQQGYNSNQPQHF